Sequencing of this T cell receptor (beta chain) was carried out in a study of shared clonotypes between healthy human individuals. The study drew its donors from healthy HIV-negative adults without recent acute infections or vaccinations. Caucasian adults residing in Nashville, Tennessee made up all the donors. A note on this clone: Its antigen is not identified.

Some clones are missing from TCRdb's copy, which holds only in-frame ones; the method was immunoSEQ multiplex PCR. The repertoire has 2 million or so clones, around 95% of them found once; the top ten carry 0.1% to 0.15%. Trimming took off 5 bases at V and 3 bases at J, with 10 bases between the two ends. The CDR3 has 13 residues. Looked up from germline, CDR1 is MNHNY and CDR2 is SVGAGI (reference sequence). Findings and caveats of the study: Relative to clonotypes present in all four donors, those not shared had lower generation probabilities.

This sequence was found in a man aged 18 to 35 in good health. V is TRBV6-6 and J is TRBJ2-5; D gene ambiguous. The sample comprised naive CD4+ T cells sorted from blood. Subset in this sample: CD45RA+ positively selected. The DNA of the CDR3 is TGTGCCAGCAGTCAGATAACGGAAGAGACCCAGTACTTC. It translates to CASSQITEETQYF.